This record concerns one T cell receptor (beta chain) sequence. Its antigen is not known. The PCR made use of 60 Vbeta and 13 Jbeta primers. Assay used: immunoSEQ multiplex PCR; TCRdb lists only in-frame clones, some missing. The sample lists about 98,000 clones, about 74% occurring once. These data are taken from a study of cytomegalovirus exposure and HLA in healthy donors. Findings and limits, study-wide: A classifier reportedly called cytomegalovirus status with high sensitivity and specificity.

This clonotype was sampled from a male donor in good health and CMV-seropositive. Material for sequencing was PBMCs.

CDR3 nucleotides: TGTGCCAGCAGCTTAGTCCCTGTTGGCAATCAGCCCCAGCATTTT. It yields the protein CASSLVPVGNQPQHF. The V gene is TRBV7-2, the J gene TRBJ1-5; D unresolved. V was shortened by 1 base and J by 2 bases, with 9 bases between the two germline ends. CDR3 size: 15 residues. Germline V gene lookup returns CDR1 SGHTA and CDR2 FQGNSA. Supplemented by reference TRBV7-2 and TRBJ1-5, the full variable domain reads GAGVSQSPSNKVTEKGKDVELRCDPISGHTALYWYRQSLGQGLEFLIYFQGNSAPDKSGLPSDRFSAERTGGSVSTLTIQRTQQEDSAVYLCASSLVPVGNQPQHFGDGTRLSIL.